This T cell receptor beta chain is drawn from a study of shared clonotypes between healthy human individuals. Naive CD8 cells lacked CD45RO and underwent positive selection for CCR7, leaving out terminally differentiated effector memory CD45RA+ cells. Every subset had its genomic DNA shared out evenly among several immunoSEQ plates. The authors loaded 200 ng DNA, about 30,000 T cell genomes, into sorted-subset replicate PCRs. TCRdb's table, derived via immunoSEQ multiplex PCR, lists solely in-frame clones and lacks some. This sample has some 2,000,000 clones; over 85% occur once, and the top ten carry about 1.1%. The V and J ends lost 2 bases and 6 bases, in that order; junction bases with no gene match: 4. This CDR3 is 14 amino acids long. Germline CDR1 reads GTSNPN; CDR2 reads SVGIG (reference sequence). Only one count was recorded for this clone.

This clonotype originated in a man between 18 and 29 years old in good health. The source material was naive CD8+ T cells sorted from blood. The chain carries TRBV30 and TRBJ2-1, with 10 bases matching TRBD2. DNA for the CDR3: TGTGCCTGGAGTCCTCTAGCGGGAGTCAATGAGCAGTTCTTC. Amino acid sequence: CAWSPLAGVNEQFF.